These T cell receptor beta chains were read from a single sample in a study of vaccination and CD4 T cells after COVID-19. TCRdb called the PCR reads again in MiXCR, with one record for every CDR3 protein. Among approximately 25,000 distinct CDR3 sequences listed, 25% to 35% were seen once. These TCRs are of unknown antigen specificity. Sequencing was performed on CD4+ T cells from blood, cultured in vitro, taken about 7 months after SARS-CoV-2 vaccination. Receptors were obtained from a human donor who had recovered from COVID-19. Both conserved end residues are part of each CDR3. The D gene is left open where the match is weak. Not every row has a clone size; where given, it reads once, few, many or a size class.

CDR3nt: TGTGCCAGCTCACCAGGGACTAGCGGAAGGGCGACCCAGTACTTC; CDR3aa: CASSPGTSGRATQYF; d_gene: TRBD2; v_gene: TRBV18; abundance: .; j_gene: TRBJ2-5
CDR3nt: TGTGCCAGCAGCTTAGGGAACACCGGGGAGCTGTTTTTT; CDR3aa: CASSLGNTGELFF; d_gene: .; v_gene: TRBV7-9; abundance: medium-sized; j_gene: TRBJ2-2
CDR3nt: TGTGCCAGCAGCTTCCTACAAGGAGGGAGGGCTTTCTTT; CDR3aa: CASSFLQGGRAFF; d_gene: .; v_gene: TRBV12-3/TRBV12-4; abundance: medium-sized; j_gene: TRBJ1-1
CDR3nt: TGTGCCAGCAGCTTAGCTGGGGGAGTCTCCTACAATGAGCAGTTCTTC; CDR3aa: CASSLAGGVSYNEQFF; d_gene: .; v_gene: TRBV11-3; abundance: few; j_gene: TRBJ2-1
CDR3nt: TGCAGTGCTAGGGACACCTTGAACACTGAAGCTTTCTTT; CDR3aa: CSARDTLNTEAFF; d_gene: .; v_gene: TRBV20-1; abundance: few; j_gene: TRBJ1-1
CDR3nt: TGCAGTGCTAGAGATGTGGTAGCGGGATCTGGGCAGTTCTTC; CDR3aa: CSARDVVAGSGQFF; d_gene: TRBD2; v_gene: TRBV20-1; abundance: few; j_gene: TRBJ2-1
CDR3nt: TGTGCCAGCAGCATTGACAGGGGGAATCAGCCCCAGCATTTT; CDR3aa: CASSIDRGNQPQHF; d_gene: TRBD1; v_gene: TRBV27; abundance: .; j_gene: TRBJ1-5
CDR3nt: TGTGTCTCCACCGATAACTATGGCTACACCTTC; CDR3aa: CVSTDNYGYTF; d_gene: .; v_gene: TRBV28; abundance: few; j_gene: TRBJ1-2
CDR3nt: TGCGCCAGCAGCTGGACTAGCGGGAGAGGAACAGATACGCAGTATTTT; CDR3aa: CASSWTSGRGTDTQYF; d_gene: TRBD2; v_gene: TRBV5-1; abundance: .; j_gene: TRBJ2-3
CDR3nt: TGCAGTGCTAGAGACCCCGGACAGAACGGAGAGACCCAGTACTTC; CDR3aa: CSARDPGQNGETQYF; d_gene: .; v_gene: TRBV20-1; abundance: few; j_gene: TRBJ2-5
CDR3nt: TGCAGTGGTTTGACAGGAGTCAGCAATCAGCCCCAGCATTTT; CDR3aa: CSGLTGVSNQPQHF; d_gene: .; v_gene: TRBV20-1; abundance: medium-sized; j_gene: TRBJ1-5
CDR3nt: TGCAGTGCTAGGGAACAGGGACCCGGAAACACCATATATTTT; CDR3aa: CSAREQGPGNTIYF; d_gene: .; v_gene: TRBV20-1; abundance: .; j_gene: TRBJ1-3
CDR3nt: TGTGCCAGCAGTTTACAGGGGACCCGAGAGGCGTTGAAGTTCTTC; CDR3aa: CASSLQGTREALKFF; d_gene: .; v_gene: TRBV28; abundance: .; j_gene: TRBJ2-1
CDR3nt: TGCAGTGCTAGAGTCCTGGAGACCCAGTACTTC; CDR3aa: CSARVLETQYF; d_gene: .; v_gene: TRBV20-1; abundance: few; j_gene: TRBJ2-5
CDR3nt: TGTGCCAGTAGGGCAGGGGGCGGGTACGAGCAGTACTTC; CDR3aa: CASRAGGGYEQYF; d_gene: TRBD1; v_gene: TRBV19; abundance: few; j_gene: TRBJ2-7
CDR3nt: TGTGCCAGCAGCTTGGGACTAGCCTCGACATACGAGCAGTACTTC; CDR3aa: CASSLGLASTYEQYF; d_gene: TRBD2; v_gene: TRBV7-9; abundance: few; j_gene: TRBJ2-7
CDR3nt: TGTGCCAGCTCACCAAGGCGCACTGAAGCTTTCTTT; CDR3aa: CASSPRRTEAFF; d_gene: .; v_gene: TRBV18; abundance: .; j_gene: TRBJ1-1
CDR3nt: TGCAGTGCTCCAGGGGGCGGGGGAGATACGCAGTATTTT; CDR3aa: CSAPGGGGDTQYF; d_gene: .; v_gene: TRBV20-1; abundance: few; j_gene: TRBJ2-3
CDR3nt: TGTGCCAGCAGGACTAGTTTCTCTGCCTACAATGAGCAGTTCTTC; CDR3aa: CASRTSFSAYNEQFF; d_gene: .; v_gene: TRBV5-4; abundance: .; j_gene: TRBJ2-1
CDR3nt: TGTGCCAGCAGTAACGACAGTAATCAGCCCCAGCATTTT; CDR3aa: CASSNDSNQPQHF; d_gene: .; v_gene: TRBV27; abundance: .; j_gene: TRBJ1-5
CDR3nt: TGTGCCAGCAGTTTAGGGAGTTCTAGGGGCTACACCTTC; CDR3aa: CASSLGSSRGYTF; d_gene: .; v_gene: TRBV28; abundance: .; j_gene: TRBJ1-2
CDR3nt: TGCAGTGCTAGACCTCCAGGGACAGATACGCAGTATTTT; CDR3aa: CSARPPGTDTQYF; d_gene: .; v_gene: TRBV20-1; abundance: few; j_gene: TRBJ2-3